This TCR beta chain was retrieved from a study of blood T cell repertoires in COVID-19. The CDR3 covers 14 residues. Germline V gene data show CDR1 as SNHLY and CDR2 as FYNNEI. Trimming removed 4 bases from V and 8 bases from J, with 14 bases in between. The method was immunoSEQ multiplex PCR; TCRdb's version includes in-frame clones alone and lacks a portion of them. There are approximately 260,000 clones in the sample; 85% to 90% occur only once, and roughly 3.6% lies in the top ten. The sequencing input was peripheral blood. The clonotype originates from a woman between 35 and 50 years old with acute or convalescent COVID-19. The V and J genes are TRBV2 and TRBJ1-4, with D tentatively TRBD1 (5 bases). CDR3 amino acids: CASSVWDSGEKLFF. The DNA of the CDR3 is TGTGCCAGCAGTGTTTGGGACTCGGGAGAAAAACTGTTTTTT.